The table lists the clone carrying this T cell receptor (beta chain) with a few counts. Its antigen is unidentified. The sample originates from a study of blood T cells in healthy people across ages. The CDR3 runs to 17 residues. Germline V gives CDR1 SGHTA, CDR2 FQGNSA. The V gene lost 1 base and the J gene lost 4 bases, with 17 bases spanning the gap. The authors ran a second PCR of about 7 to 11 cycles using a sample-barcoded 5' primer and a J-beta primer mix. TCRdb re-called the 5' RACE reads with MiXCR, one entry per CDR3 protein. The data hold 500,000 to 550,000 distinct CDR3 sequences, with less than 25% observed a single time. Study observations and caveats: Investigators viewed diversity estimates from one million T cells as underestimates, the study reported. Age advanced and TCR beta diversity per million T cells fell, roughly linearly. With naive T cell percentage, TCR beta diversity showed a strong correlation.

These data were likewise used in another study, on T cells of mothers and their children. From that study: No persistent microchimeric T cell clones were detected at 95 to 100 clones per million clonotypes sensitivity.

Specimen: blood. The sequence was collected from a boy aged 5-17 years in good health. This chain uses TRBV7-2 with TRBJ1-5; perhaps TRBD1 as D (6 bases). CDR3 residues: CASSLGRDTTDNQPQHF. The CDR3 nucleotides read TGTGCCAGCAGCTTAGGCCGGGACACAACGGATAATCAGCCCCAGCATTTT.